The 9 T cell receptor beta chains presented below share a single source sample, sequenced in a study of blood T cell repertoires in COVID-19. Sequencing used immunoSEQ multiplex PCR; TCRdb keeps in-frame clones, though not all of them. The sample carries more than 20,000 clones, 81% recorded once. Sequenced input: peripheral blood. Every receptor here comes from a man aged 45-60 years with active or convalescent COVID-19.

DNA for the CDR3: TGTGCCAGCAGCCAAAGCGGGGCCTCGGAGCAGTACTTC. As protein: CASSQSGASEQYF. The V and J genes are TRBV14 and TRBJ2-7; 7 positions agree with TRBD2. Per the germline V gene, CDR1 is SGHDN and CDR2 is FVKESK. This CDR3 has 13 residues. The trim removed 2 bases at V and 7 bases at J, leaving 5 bases unmatched.

This clone occurred once. V is TRBV11-2 and J is TRBJ2-7; 7 bases are shared with TRBD2. The V and J ends lost 5 bases and 2 bases, in that order; junction bases with no gene match: 12. CDR1 and CDR2 from the germline V gene are SGHAT and FQNNGV. This CDR3 is built from 16 residues. CDR3 residues: CASSPPPGGLTYEQYF. The CDR3 nucleotides are TGTGCCAGCAGCCCCCCGCCGGGGGGACTAACCTACGAGCAGTACTTC.

The rearrangement links TRBV7-3 to TRBJ2-3; D ambiguous. CDR3 size: 14 residues. Looked up from germline, CDR1 is SGHTA and CDR2 is FQGTGA. Trimming removed 2 bases at V and 4 bases at J, with 10 bases between. This CDR3 reads CASSLGPGSDTQYF. The DNA for the CDR3 is TGTGCCAGCAGCTTAGGGCCAGGATCAGATACGCAGTATTTT. The full variable domain, its missing parts supplied by reference TRBV7-3 and TRBJ2-3, is GAGVSQTPSNKVTEKGKYVELRCDPISGHTALYWYRQSLGQGPEFLIYFQGTGAADDSGLPNDRFFAVRPEGSVSTLKIQRTERGDSAVYLCASSLGPGSDTQYFGPGTRLTVL.

The chain recombines TRBV24-1 with TRBJ2-7, with 10 bases that match TRBD1. Germline lookup yields CDR1 KGHDR and CDR2 SFDVKD. With 6 bases clipped from V and 1 base from J, the junction kept 2 bases outside the gene matches. The CDR3 runs to 14 residues. CDR3 loop: CATSLGQGSYEQYF. Written as DNA, the CDR3 is TGTGCCACCAGTCTGGGACAGGGGTCCTACGAGCAGTACTTC.

The V call is TRBV18, the J call TRBJ2-3; 9 bases line up with TRBD1. The CDR3 contains 19 residues. V lost 0 bases, J lost 0 bases, and 10 bases stayed unmatched. The germline CDR1 and CDR2 sequences are KGHSH and LQKENI. DNA for the CDR3: TGTGCCAGCTCACCACCGAGGCGGACAGGGGACACTAGCACAGATACGCAGTATTTT. Translation gives CASSPPRRTGDTSTDTQYF.

The chain combines TRBV9 with TRBJ2-1; a possible D gene is TRBD1 (5 bases). CDR3 length: 15 amino acids. Per germline, CDR1 SGDLS and CDR2 YYNGEE. The V end lost 0 bases, the J end lost 2 bases, and 9 bases lay between the germline ends. The CDR3 DNA sequence: TGTGCCAGCAGCGTAGAAGGGGCCCCCTACAATGAGCAGTTCTTC. It translates to CASSVEGAPYNEQFF.

The chain uses TRBV7-9 and TRBJ2-3, with no clear D. Between the trimmed V and J ends, which lost 4 bases and 2 bases, there was a span of 7 bases. CDR3 length equals 13 residues. Germline V gene lookup returns CDR1 SEHNR and CDR2 FQNEAQ (reference sequence). CDR3 loop: CASSSKNTDTQYF. The CDR3 bases are TGTGCCAGCAGCTCAAAAAACACAGATACGCAGTATTTT.

The chain recombines TRBV12-3 or TRBV12-4 with TRBJ2-1; maybe TRBD1 (5 bases). The CDR3 covers 13 residues. V shed 11 bases and J shed 0 bases, with 11 bases lying between them. CDR3 amino acids: CAGAESSYNEQFF. The CDR3, as DNA: TGTGCCGGGGCCGAAAGCTCCTACAATGAGCAGTTCTTC.

The CDR3 sequence: CASSQGLAGGSNTGELFF. CDR3 nucleotides: TGTGCCAGCAGCCAAGGACTAGCGGGAGGATCGAACACCGGGGAGCTGTTTTTT. The J gene is TRBJ2-2, the V gene TRBV11-3, with 14 bases lining up with TRBD2. Trimming cost V 5 bases and J 0 bases; bases outside gene matches: 5. The CDR3 runs 18 residues. Germline CDR1 and CDR2: SGHNT and YENEEA. Full variable domain (remainder filled in from reference TRBV11-3 and TRBJ2-2): EAGVVQSPRYKIIEKKQPVAFWCNPISGHNTLYWYLQNLGQGPELLIRYENEEAVDDSQLPKDRFSAERLKGVDSTLKIQPAELGDSAVYLCASSQGLAGGSNTGELFFGEGSRLTVL.